This TCR beta chain was profiled in a study of spatial heterogeneity in lung cancer. For the study at large: The donors comprised about 70 untreated early-stage non-small cell lung cancer patients. The study sequenced follow-up PBMC samples when they were available, at a median of around 2 years after resection. There were consistently more beta-chain sequences detected than alpha-chain sequences.

In its sample, this clonotype was seen a few times. Trimming stripped 3 bases from V and 7 bases from J, with 13 bases between. The CDR3 runs to 14 residues. Every TCR cDNA molecule bore its own unique molecular identifier. MiXCR, run by TCRdb on the 5' RACE reads, gives a single entry per CDR3 protein. The sample consists of 40,000 or so distinct CDR3 sequences, approximately 10% of them appearing once. Indicated time point: blood at routine non-recurrence follow-up after resection. The TCR was taken from a female donor with early-stage non-small cell lung cancer. The source was PBMCs, collected at follow-up. The chain employs TRBV12-3 or TRBV12-4 and TRBJ1-5; D possibly corresponds to TRBD1 (5 bases). CDR3 loop: CASSFSAGKQPQHF. Written as DNA, the CDR3 is TGTGCCAGCAGTTTTTCGGCAGGGAAACAGCCCCAGCATTTT.